A single sample is the source of the 10 T cell receptor beta chains below, sequenced in a study of identical twins. TCRdb recomputed calls from the 5' RACE reads with MiXCR, one row per CDR3 protein. The table lists some 250,000 distinct CDR3 sequences, 6% to 7% of them singletons. The same data also went into a second study, on T cells expressing NK-cell markers.

Specimen: CD8+ T cells sorted from blood. These receptors were collected from a woman aged 18-29 years in good health.

The rearrangement uses TRBV27 and TRBJ2-7; the D gene is possibly TRBD1 (5 bases). The germline V gene encodes CDR1 MNHEY and CDR2 SMNVEV (reference sequence). The CDR3 contains 13 residues. The V end lost 6 bases, the J end lost 6 bases, and 15 bases lay between the germline ends. DNA of the CDR3: TGTGCCAGCAGCCTTAGCAGGGCCGGCGAGCAGTACTTC. This sequence encodes CASSLSRAGEQYF.

This clonotype was picked up many times. The chain is built from TRBV2 and TRBJ2-7; TRBD2 agrees at 7 bases. Trimming took 3 bases from V and 5 from J; bases not matched to a gene: 7. Germline values: CDR1 SNHLY, CDR2 FYNNEI. The CDR3 sequence is 14 residues long. The CDR3 loop is CASSDGQGGDEQYF. The CDR3 nucleotides are TGTGCCAGCAGTGATGGGCAGGGAGGGGACGAGCAGTACTTC.

This clonotype was seen many times. V usage is TRBV6-4 and J usage is TRBJ2-3; 11 positions agree with TRBD1. Unmatched junction bases numbered 5, after V lost 8 bases and J lost 4 bases. CDR3 length: 14 amino acids. Germline-derived CDR1 and CDR2 are MRHNA and SNTAGT. In nucleotides, the CDR3 is TGTGCCAGCTCACCGGGACAGGGGGCAGATACGCAGTATTTT. As protein: CASSPGQGADTQYF.

The chain joins TRBV7-9 to TRBJ2-1, with D uncertain. The V end lost 4 bases, the J end lost 0 bases, and 13 bases lay between the germline ends. This CDR3 is 16 amino acids long. CDR1 is SEHNR and CDR2 is FQNEAQ in the germline V gene (reference sequence). The CDR3 region is CASSSLEASSYNEQFF. The CDR3 DNA sequence: TGTGCCAGCAGCTCGCTAGAAGCTAGCTCCTACAATGAGCAGTTCTTC.

This clonotype was detected only a few times. V gene TRBV29-1 combines with J gene TRBJ1-2; the match to TRBD1 covers 7 bases. Germline CDR1 is SQVTM and CDR2 is ANQGSEA. Trimming took 7 bases from V and 4 from J; bases not matched to a gene: 9. The CDR3 is 13 amino acids. DNA of the CDR3: TGCAGCGGGGGTTTTGGGGACAGCTATGGCTACACCTTC. This gives the protein CSGGFGDSYGYTF.

V is TRBV7-2 and J is TRBJ2-1; D is uncertain. V dropped 1 base and J dropped 10 bases, with 8 bases sitting between them. Germline V CDR1 and CDR2: SGHTA, FQGNSA. This CDR3 comprises 12 residues. CDR3 sequence reads: CASSLGMGEQFF. In DNA, the CDR3 is TGTGCCAGCAGCTTAGGTATGGGGGAGCAGTTCTTC.

This clonotype showed up many times. V gene TRBV29-1 combines with J gene TRBJ2-7; 8 bases are a match to TRBD2. V gave up 2 bases and J gave up 6 bases; unmatched junction bases: 6. Germline values: CDR1 SQVTM, CDR2 ANQGSEA. The CDR3 has 13 amino acids. The CDR3 nucleotides read TGCAGCGTTGAATGGAGCGGGAGTGGCGAGCAGTACTTC. Its protein product is CSVEWSGSGEQYF.

The chain has TRBV9 and TRBJ2-1, with TRBD2 as a possible D gene (5 bases). Germline V gene lookup returns CDR1 SGDLS and CDR2 YYNGEE. The CDR3 contains 12 residues. The ends were cut back, 4 bases at V and 8 bases at J, with 10 bases in the middle. CDR3 loop: CASSQNSDEQFF. The CDR3 DNA is TGTGCCAGCAGCCAAAATAGCGATGAGCAGTTCTTC. The variable domain in full, completed from reference TRBV9 and TRBJ2-1, reads DSGVTQTPKHLITATGQRVTLRCSPRSGDLSVYWYQQSLDQGLQFLIQYYNGEERAKGNILERFSAQQFPDLHSELNLSSLELGDSALYFCASSQNSDEQFFGPGTRLTVL.

The V call is TRBV20-1, the J call TRBJ2-7, with D maybe TRBD1 (6 bases). The CDR3 is made up of 14 amino acids. V was trimmed by 5 bases and J by 4 bases, leaving 18 bases between them. Germline-derived CDR1 and CDR2 are DFQATT and SNEGSKA (reference sequence). CDR3 in amino acids: CSAYTGKGDYEQYF. In DNA form, the CDR3 reads TGCAGTGCTTATACAGGGAAAGGGGATTACGAGCAGTACTTC.

This clonotype was counted only a few times. CDR3 coding DNA: TGTGCCAGCAGCGGACTAGCGGGAGAAGCAGATACGCAGTATTTT. Translated: CASSGLAGEADTQYF. The gene calls are TRBV9 and TRBJ2-3, with 12 bases fitting TRBD2. V lost 3 bases and J lost 4; bases outside the gene matches: 3. This CDR3 is built from 15 residues. Germline lookup yields CDR1 SGDLS and CDR2 YYNGEE.